Listed here are 5 T cell receptor beta chains from one sample, sequenced in a study of T cell responses to AZD1222 COVID-19 vaccine. The repertoire was sequenced with immunoSEQ multiplex PCR; TCRdb's copy has only in-frame clones and lacks some. The sample records more than 100,000 clones, roughly nine tenths being singletons. Material: peripheral blood, obtained on day 0 of AZD1222 vaccination. Every receptor here comes from an adult in good health.

The J gene is TRBJ2-7, the V gene TRBV7-6; 8 nucleotides agree with TRBD2. V was pared by 3 bases and J by 2 bases, with 6 bases of the junction left unmatched. CDR3 size: 15 residues. CDR1 and CDR2 from the germline V gene are SGHVS and FNYEAQ. CDR3 nucleotide sequence: TGTGCCAGCAGCTTGGGGCTAGCGGGTACCTACGAGCAGTACTTC. Translated: CASSLGLAGTYEQYF.

The chain joins TRBV19 to TRBJ1-2; weak D call: TRBD1 (5 bases). The CDR3 runs to 13 residues. The V end lost 3 bases, the J end lost 8 bases, and 13 bases lay between the germline ends. The germline V gene encodes CDR1 LNHDA and CDR2 SQIVND (reference sequence). CDR3 sequence (DNA): TGTGCCAGTAGTATCCAGGGCAGTAACGGCTACACCTTC. Amino acid sequence: CASSIQGSNGYTF.

The sample holds one count of this clone. The V and J genes are TRBV5-4 and TRBJ1-6, with D possibly being TRBD1 (5 bases). Germline V gives CDR1 SGHNT, CDR2 YYREEE (reference sequence). Trimming shortened V by 3 bases and J by 8 bases, and 9 bases separated the two germline ends. The CDR3 contains 13 residues. CDR3 bases: TGTGCCAGCAGCTCCCAGGGTTATTCACCCCTCCACTTT. Protein product: CASSSQGYSPLHF. Using reference TRBV5-4 and TRBJ1-6 for the parts outside the CDR3, the full variable domain is ETGVTQSPTHLIKTRGQQVTLRCSSQSGHNTVSWYQQALGQGPQFIFQYYREEENGRGNFPPRFSGLQFPNYSSELNVNALELDDSALYLCASSSQGYSPLHFGNGTRLTVT.

The V and J genes are TRBV30 and TRBJ1-1; D not certain. This CDR3 is 12 amino acids long. V shed 3 bases and J shed 7 bases, with 12 bases lying between them. CDR1 and CDR2 (germline): GTSNPN, SVGIG (reference sequence). DNA of the CDR3: TGTGCCTGGAGGCGACTAGGGAGTGAAGCTTTCTTT. This translates into CAWRRLGSEAFF.

The rearrangement uses TRBV7-3 and TRBJ2-1; D may correspond to TRBD1 or TRBD2 (5 bases each). The CDR3 is made up of 14 amino acids. The V gene's germline CDR1 is SGHTA and CDR2 FQGTGA. V was cut by 2 bases and J by 7 bases, with 12 bases left in between. This CDR3 is CASSLGWGINEQFF. DNA of the CDR3: TGTGCCAGCAGCTTAGGGTGGGGGATTAATGAGCAGTTCTTC.